These 25 T cell receptor beta chains share one sample of origin, sequenced in a study of identical twins. One entry per CDR3 protein, called by TCRdb with MiXCR from the 5' RACE reads. The profile covers about 100,000 distinct CDR3 sequences, with less than 6.5% appearing a single time and roughly 12% taken by the ten largest. The sample taken for sequencing was memory T cells sorted from blood. These receptors were obtained from a woman aged 45-65 years in good health.

This clonotype was recorded at least ten times. The DNA is omitted, as the CDR3 cannot be located on it reliably, and the CDR3 follows TCRdb's listing. The V gene is TRBV20-1, the J gene TRBJ1-2. The CDR3 adds up to 13 amino acids, both ends counted. Germline V gene data show CDR1 as DFQATT and CDR2 as SNEGSKA (reference sequence). CDR3 sequence: CSVATGTPPLHTF.

This clonotype was counted at least ten times. The J gene is TRBJ1-2, the V gene TRBV3-1; 7 positions match TRBD1. Per the germline V gene, CDR1 is LGHDT and CDR2 is YNNKEL (reference sequence). With V trimmed by 4 bases and J by 8 bases, 7 bases remained unmatched. The CDR3 has 13 residues. CDR3 region: CASSRTGAKGYTF. For the CDR3, the DNA is TGTGCCAGCAGCCGCACAGGGGCTAAGGGCTACACCTTC.

This clonotype was observed at least ten times. The J gene is TRBJ2-1, the V gene TRBV7-9; D might be TRBD1 (5 bases). The CDR3 loop spans 14 amino acids. The ends were cut back, 0 bases at V and 8 bases at J, with 11 bases in the middle. Germline CDR1 and CDR2: SEHNR and FQNEAQ (reference sequence). The CDR3 loop is CASSLASGFDEQFF. The CDR3, as DNA: TGTGCCAGCAGCTTAGCGTCAGGGTTCGATGAGCAGTTCTTC. Full variable domain (remainder filled in from reference TRBV7-9 and TRBJ2-1): DTGVSQNPRHKITKRGQNVTFRCDPISEHNRLYWYRQTLGQGPEFLTYFQNEAQLEKSRLLSDRFSAERPKGSFSTLEIQRTEQGDSAMYLCASSLASGFDEQFFGPGTRLTVL.

This clonotype occurred a few times. The rearrangement uses TRBV7-6 and TRBJ2-7; no definite D call. The CDR3 runs to 16 residues. Per the germline V gene, CDR1 is SGHVS and CDR2 is FNYEAQ. V was trimmed by 4 bases and J by 3 bases, leaving 19 bases between them. The CDR3 is CASSSLREKSVYEQYF. The CDR3 bases are TGTGCCAGCAGCTCCCTTCGAGAGAAGAGTGTCTACGAGCAGTACTTC.

This clonotype was detected many times. A junction end diverges from the germline sequence, so it may reflect a read error. The gene calls are TRBV9 and TRBJ2-3, with D unclear. The CDR3 sequence is 14 residues long. CDR1 and CDR2 (germline): SGDLS, YYNGEE. The CDR3 nucleotides read TGTGCCAGCAGCGTTTCGGTCCGCACGGATACGCAGTATTTT. As protein: CASSVSVRTDTQYF.

This clonotype was counted a few times. The CDR3 region is CASSQVTGTGDGYTF. CDR3 DNA sequence: TGCGCCAGCAGCCAGGTCACCGGGACAGGGGATGGCTACACCTTC. The chain employs TRBV4-1 and TRBJ1-2; 10 bases are shared with TRBD1. Per the germline V gene, CDR1 is MGHRA and CDR2 is YSYEKL. With 3 bases clipped from V and 6 bases from J, the junction kept 7 bases outside the gene matches. The CDR3 runs to 15 residues.

Comment on this clonotype: A much more abundant neighbour one base away suggests this may be a read error. The chain joins TRBV5-5 to TRBJ1-6; no clear D gene. The CDR3 loop spans 14 amino acids. Per the germline V gene, CDR1 is SGHKS and CDR2 is YYEKEE (reference sequence). The CDR3 loop is CASCLAIEGSPLHF. DNA of the CDR3: TGTGCCAGCTGCTTGGCCATTGAGGGTTCACCCCTCCACTTT.

The chain is built from TRBV20-1 and TRBJ1-1; D uncertain. The germline CDR1 and CDR2 sequences are DFQATT and SNEGSKA (reference sequence). The CDR3 length is 12 residues. V was trimmed by 2 bases and J by 1 base, leaving 5 bases between them. CDR3 sequence reads: CSARQPNTEAFF. The CDR3 DNA is TGCAGTGCTAGACAACCGAACACTGAAGCTTTCTTT.

This chain connects TRBV24-1 to TRBJ1-2, with D unresolved. Trimming stripped 0 bases from V and 8 bases from J, with 6 bases between. CDR1 and CDR2 from the germline V gene are KGHDR and SFDVKD. The CDR3 contains 12 residues. CDR3 region: CATSDLVGGYTF. The CDR3 DNA follows: TGTGCCACCAGTGATTTGGTGGGCGGCTACACCTTC.

Many counts were recorded for this clonotype. The chain recombines TRBV18 with TRBJ1-2; D uncertain. The CDR3 is 14 residues long. Germline V CDR1 and CDR2: KGHSH, LQKENI. V shed 2 bases and J shed 4 bases, with 11 bases lying between them. In DNA form, the CDR3 reads TGTGCCAGCTCACCATGGGAGGGAACCTATGGCTACACCTTC. Amino acids: CASSPWEGTYGYTF.

This clonotype was seen at least ten times. This chain connects TRBV7-7 to TRBJ1-5; possible D gene TRBD1, 5 bases. Germline V gene data show CDR1 as SSHAT and CDR2 as FNYEAQ (reference sequence). The CDR3 has 15 residues. The germline V and J ends were trimmed by 6 bases and 1 base, with 13 bases remaining between them. CDR3 protein: CASSLGGSSNQPQHF. Here the CDR3 DNA reads TGTGCCAGCAGTCTCGGGGGTTCGAGCAATCAGCCCCAGCATTTT.

There are many counts of this clonotype. The chain carries TRBV3-1 and TRBJ2-7; tentatively, D is TRBD1 (6 bases). The CDR3 totals 14 residues. V was cut by 3 bases and J by 2 bases, with 11 bases left in between. Germline V lookup: CDR1 LGHDT, CDR2 YNNKEL (reference sequence). The CDR3 protein is CASSQGALTYEQYF. CDR3 nucleotide sequence: TGTGCCAGCAGCCAGGGGGCGCTGACCTACGAGCAGTACTTC.

This clonotype came up many times. This chain uses TRBV7-6 with TRBJ2-5; D possibly corresponds to TRBD2 (6 bases). The V gene's germline CDR1 is SGHVS and CDR2 FNYEAQ. V lost 1 base and J 4 bases, leaving 13 bases between the germline ends. The CDR3 runs to 15 residues. This CDR3 is CASSLGGGLRETQYF. CDR3 bases: TGTGCCAGCAGCTTAGGTGGGGGGTTGCGAGAGACCCAGTACTTC.

Many counts were recorded for this clonotype. The genes are TRBV12-3 or TRBV12-4 and TRBJ1-1; D possibly corresponds to TRBD1 (5 bases). The germline V and J ends were trimmed by 3 bases and 12 bases, with 14 bases remaining between them. The CDR3 loop spans 12 amino acids. CDR3 sequence: CASSLGDPKTFF. CDR3 coding DNA: TGTGCCAGCAGTTTGGGGGACCCTAAAACTTTCTTT.

This clonotype has ten or more counts. The chain uses TRBV24-1 and TRBJ2-1, with TRBD2 matching over 8 bases. Looked up from germline, CDR1 is KGHDR and CDR2 is SFDVKD. Germline trimming cut 7 bases from V and 7 bases from J; bases unmatched to any gene: 8. The CDR3 is 14 amino acids. The CDR3 bases are TGTGCCACCAGCGGAGCGGGAGCCTCGAATGAGCAGTTCTTC. Its translation is CATSGAGASNEQFF.

This clonotype came up many times. V is TRBV28 and J is TRBJ2-1, with D maybe TRBD1 (6 bases). Germline assignment: CDR1 MDHEN and CDR2 SYDVKM. V was clipped by 4 bases and J by 3 bases, with 13 bases between them. There are 15 residues in the CDR3. The CDR3 bases are TGTGCCAGCAGTTCTACCGGACAGATCTACAATGAGCAGTTCTTC. Encoded protein: CASSSTGQIYNEQFF.

This clonotype was seen at least ten times. J is TRBJ1-1 and V is TRBV5-1, with TRBD1 identical over 9 bases. The germline gives CDR1 SGHRS, CDR2 YFSETQ. CDR3 size: 13 residues. After removal of 0 bases from V and 7 bases from J, the junction contained 1 base not matched to a gene. CDR3 coding DNA: TGCGCCAGCAGCTTGGAGGGACAGGGTGAAGCTTTCTTT. This gives the protein CASSLEGQGEAFF.

This clonotype was observed a handful of times. This clone may be a read error of a much larger clone one base away. This chain connects TRBV7-9 to TRBJ2-7; D not resolved. The CDR3 contains 11 residues. V was pared by 2 bases and J by 5 bases, with 4 bases between. The germline gives CDR1 SEHNR, CDR2 FQNEAQ (reference sequence). The CDR3 spells CASSLYHEQYF. The CDR3 coding sequence is TGTGCCAGCAGCTTATACCACGAGCAGTACTTC.

This clonotype was picked up many times. The chain links TRBV5-1 to TRBJ1-1; D gene unclear. CDR1 SGHRS and CDR2 YFSETQ come from the germline V gene. V lost 0 bases to trimming and J lost 0 bases, with 3 bases between them. This CDR3 spans 13 amino acids. The chain's CDR3 is CASSLEMNTEAFF. In DNA, the CDR3 is TGCGCCAGCAGCTTGGAGATGAACACTGAAGCTTTCTTT.

This clonotype was found many times. The V gene is TRBV5-1, the J gene TRBJ2-1; TRBD2 agrees at 12 bases. The V gene's germline CDR1 is SGHRS and CDR2 YFSETQ. Trimming took 0 bases from V and 5 from J; bases not matched to a gene: 9. This CDR3 contains 18 residues. CDR3 residues: CASSLVRAGLAGHNEQFF. In DNA form, the CDR3 reads TGCGCCAGCAGCTTGGTGCGGGCCGGACTAGCGGGACACAATGAGCAGTTCTTC.

This clonotype was observed at least ten times. This chain connects TRBV4-2 to TRBJ2-2, with TRBD1 as a possible D gene (7 bases). The CDR3 runs 16 residues. Looked up from germline, CDR1 is LGHNA and CDR2 is YNFKEQ. Trimming took 0 bases from V and 6 from J, leaving 14 bases between them. DNA of the CDR3: TGTGCCAGCAGCCAAGAGGGCCAGGGGGGTTCCGGGGAGCTGTTTTTT. The encoded protein is CASSQEGQGGSGELFF.

This clonotype was seen ten or more times. The chain carries TRBV5-1 and TRBJ2-3; no definite D call. Trimming took off 1 base at V and 6 bases at J, with 12 bases between the two ends. Germline CDR1 and CDR2: SGHRS and YFSETQ. CDR3 length equals 14 residues. The CDR3 reads CASSLTAVSDTQYF. As DNA, the CDR3 is TGCGCCAGCAGCTTGACAGCTGTCTCCGATACGCAGTATTTT.

This clonotype was observed a few times. V is TRBV20-1 and J is TRBJ1-6; D ambiguous. Trimming took off 1 base at V and 9 bases at J, with 16 bases between the two ends. CDR1 and CDR2 from the germline V gene are DFQATT and SNEGSKA (reference sequence). This CDR3 spans 15 amino acids. The CDR3 DNA reads as TGCAGTGCTAGAGCAAGCCCGGGAGTACTTTCACCCCTCCACTTT. Its translation is CSARASPGVLSPLHF.

This clonotype was counted ten times or more. V and J are TRBV5-6 and TRBJ1-3; D gene ambiguous. V gave up 0 bases and J gave up 6 bases, with 10 bases separating them. The germline V gene encodes CDR1 SGHDT and CDR2 YYEEEE. The CDR3 totals 14 residues. CDR3 in amino acids: CASSLDGWENTIYF. The DNA of the CDR3 is TGTGCCAGCAGCTTGGATGGTTGGGAAAACACCATATATTTT. Variable domain in full (rest from reference TRBV5-6 and TRBJ1-3): DAGVTQSPTHLIKTRGQQVTLRCSPKSGHDTVSWYQQALGQGPQFIFQYYEEEERQRGNFPDRFSGHQFPNYSSELNVNALLLGDSALYLCASSLDGWENTIYFGEGSWLTVV.

The V gene is TRBV15, the J gene TRBJ2-7, with TRBD2 as a possible D gene (5 bases). With 5 bases removed from V and 7 bases from J, the gap between germline ends came to 18 bases. The CDR3 spans 14 residues. CDR1 and CDR2 (germline): LNHNV, YYDKDF (reference sequence). DNA for the CDR3: TGTGCCACCAGCCCAGGCGGGCCGGCGAATGAGCAGTACGTC. The encoded protein is CATSPGGPANEQYV.